This TCR beta chain came from a study of tissue T cells after allogeneic stem cell transplantation. In its sample, this clone is medium-sized. Its antigen remains unknown. Genes and germline come from the mouse. The read is 1 residue too short to cover the CDR3 end, so that end is filled in from the germline J gene. Using immunoSEQ multiplex PCR, the repertoire was profiled, and TCRdb retains in-frame clones only, with some absent. The data contain roughly 4,200 clones, 50% of them singletons. Overall study results and limits: The patient cohort was small and clinically heterogeneous, with limited sampling depth. Few T cell clones were shared across patients, but motif clusters showed tissue-specific shared signatures.

The CDR3 has 14 amino acids. Germline-derived CDR1 and CDR2 are FNHDT and SITEND (reference sequence). V trimming: 5 bases; J trimming: 7 bases; junction bases outside the gene matches: 8. As to time point: mouse harvest day 7 after allogeneic transplant. Mouse grafts combined 10^7 T-cell-depleted bone marrow cells with 10^6 splenic CD5+ T cells. The gene calls are TRBV19 and TRBJ2-7, with TRBD2 matching over 11 bases. What was sequenced was lymph node tissue. This receptor was obtained from a female BALB/c mouse given C57BL/6 T cells with graft-versus-host disease after an allogeneic hematopoietic cell transplant. Partial CDR3 DNA: TGTGCCAGCAGCCCCGGACTGGGGGGAAGGGAACAGTAC. Amino acids: CASSPGLGGREQY. The entire CDR3 protein reads CASSPGLGGREQYF.